This T cell receptor (beta chain) was recovered during a study of blood T cell repertoires in COVID-19. Study summary: The United States, Italy and Spain supplied acute and convalescent COVID-19 samples. Sample material is recorded as cDNA or gDNA derived from T cells, B-cell-depleted T cells, or PBMCs.

Per the authors' pipeline: Using reference gene primer amplification, nucleated cell counts were estimated. Using immunoSEQ multiplex PCR, the repertoire was profiled, and TCRdb retains in-frame clones only, with some absent. Clonal size and the V and J genes are those of that table, whereas D and trimming came from the DNA. Among about 250,000 clones, roughly 80% were seen once, and the ten largest hold 5% to 8%. The clonotype comes from a woman aged 55-69 years with active or convalescent COVID-19. The material sequenced was peripheral blood.

The CDR3 loop is CASSPAPGVGGNTIYF. The CDR3 DNA follows: TGTGCCAGCAGCCCCGCCCCCGGGGTAGGGGGAAACACCATATATTTT. The V call is TRBV5-4, the J call TRBJ1-3; D gene uncertain. The V gene lost 4 bases and the J gene lost 4 bases, with 18 bases spanning the gap. CDR1 and CDR2 from the germline V gene are SGHNT and YYREEE (reference sequence). This CDR3 has 16 residues.